This is a list of T cell receptor beta chains from one sample in a study of Graves' ophthalmopathy and Graves' hyperthyroidism. TCRdb fed the multiplex PCR reads into MiXCR, producing one record per CDR3 protein. The data show approximately 210,000 distinct CDR3 sequences, approximately 29% seen once. Sequencing was performed on peripheral blood. Receptors were obtained from a man between 45 and 60 years old with Graves' ophthalmopathy. Each CDR3 is given with its conserved first and last residue. The D gene is left open where the match is weak. The listing skips clone size in some rows; elsewhere it reads once, few, many or a size class.

v_gene,abundance,d_gene,j_gene,CDR3nt,CDR3aa
TRBV7-9,many,TRBD2,TRBJ2-7,TGTGCCAGCAGCTTAGATCCTAGCGGGAGTTCCTATGAGCAGTACTTC,CASSLDPSGSSYEQYF
TRBV29-1,many,.,TRBJ2-5,TGCAGCGTTGAAGATCTGGAGGGAGAGGGAGAGACCCAGTACTTC,CSVEDLEGEGETQYF
TRBV19,many,.,TRBJ1-2,TGTGCCAGTAGTAACCCCGCGGGGGAAAGCTATGGCTACACCTTC,CASSNPAGESYGYTF
TRBV18,many,.,TRBJ1-5,TGTGCCAGCTCACCGGGGCAGCAAGAGCCCCAGCATTTT,CASSPGQQEPQHF
TRBV6-1,.,TRBD2,TRBJ2-7,TGTGCCAGCAGGCGATCGTCTAGCGGGAGGTTCTACGAGCAGTACTTC,CASRRSSSGRFYEQYF
TRBV12-3/TRBV12-4,.,.,TRBJ2-7,TGTGCCAGCAGTGCCGGGACGAGACCCCTTATGAGCGAGCAGTACTTC,CASSAGTRPLMSEQYF
TRBV28,many,.,TRBJ1-5,TGTGCCAGCAGTCCCGCCTTAATTGGGCCCCAGCATTTT,CASSPALIGPQHF
TRBV6-1,many,.,TRBJ2-5,TGTGCCGGCAGTCGTGGGGAGACCCAGTACTTC,CAGSRGETQYF
TRBV29-1,many,.,TRBJ1-1,TGCAGCGTTTTATACCCCGGGACCTCAACTGAAGCTTTCTTT,CSVLYPGTSTEAFF
TRBV2,many,.,TRBJ2-7,TGTGCCAGCAGTGAAAACCCCTCCTACGAGCAGTACTTC,CASSENPSYEQYF
TRBV6-2/TRBV6-3,.,.,TRBJ2-7,TGTGCCAGCAGCCCCTACCCCACCGCATCCTACGAGCAGTACTTC,CASSPYPTASYEQYF
TRBV29-1,many,TRBD2,TRBJ2-4,TGCAGCGTTAGCGGCGGGAGTTCGAACATTCAGTACTTC,CSVSGGSSNIQYF
TRBV19,many,TRBD1,TRBJ1-1,TGTGCCAGTAGTATGGGCGGACAGGGGAACACTGAAGCTTTCTTT,CASSMGGQGNTEAFF
TRBV6-5,many,.,TRBJ2-2,TGTGCCAGCAGTTACTCTCCGTTCGCGAACACCGGGGAGCTGTTTTTT,CASSYSPFANTGELFF